This T cell receptor (beta chain) was sequenced in a study of technical replicates of blood from a handful of donors. Germline V CDR1 and CDR2: SGHTA, FQGNSA. The germline V and J ends were trimmed by 4 bases and 7 bases, with 10 bases remaining between them. The CDR3 spans 12 residues. Sequenced by immunoSEQ multiplex PCR; TCRdb stores in-frame clones only, minus some. The sample yields roughly 71,000 clones, about nine tenths seen once. The chain couples TRBV7-2 to TRBJ1-1; D possibly corresponds to TRBD1 (6 bases). The sequencing input was T cells isolated from PBMCs. This clonotype originated in a human donor in good health. The CDR3 sequence: CASSSTGNEAFF. CDR3 sequence (DNA): TGTGCCAGCAGCTCTACAGGGAATGAAGCTTTCTTT.